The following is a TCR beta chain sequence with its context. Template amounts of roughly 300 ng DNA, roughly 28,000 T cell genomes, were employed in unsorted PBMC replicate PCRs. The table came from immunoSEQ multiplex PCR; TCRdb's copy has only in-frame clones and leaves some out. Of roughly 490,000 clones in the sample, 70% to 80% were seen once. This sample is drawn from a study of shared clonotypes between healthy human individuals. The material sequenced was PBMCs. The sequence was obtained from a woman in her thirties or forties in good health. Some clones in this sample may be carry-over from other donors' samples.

The DNA for the CDR3 is TGTGCCAGTAGTGGTGGGACAGGGGCTGGGGCCAACGTCCTGACTTTC. Protein sequence: CASSGGTGAGANVLTF. The chain combines TRBV19 with TRBJ2-6; 10 bases map to TRBD1. Germline CDR1 LNHDA, CDR2 SQIVND (reference sequence). This CDR3 contains 16 residues. The V gene end was trimmed by 5 bases and the J gene end by 2 bases; junction bases not matched to a gene: 3.